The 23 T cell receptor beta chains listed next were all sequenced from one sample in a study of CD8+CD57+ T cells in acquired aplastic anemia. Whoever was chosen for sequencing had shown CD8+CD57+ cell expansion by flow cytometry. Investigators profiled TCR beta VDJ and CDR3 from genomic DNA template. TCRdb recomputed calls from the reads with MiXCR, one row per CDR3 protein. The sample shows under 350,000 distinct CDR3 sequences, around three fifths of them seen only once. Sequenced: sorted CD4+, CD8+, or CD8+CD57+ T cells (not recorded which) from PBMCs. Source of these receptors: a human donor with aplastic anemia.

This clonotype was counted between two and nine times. Here the CDR3 reads CSARDREREAQGAQYF. CDR3 bases: TGCAGTGCTAGAGATCGTGAGCGGGAGGCCCAAGGAGCCCAGTACTTC. This rearrangement joins TRBV20-1 to TRBJ2-5; TRBD2 matches at 9 bases. The CDR3 loop spans 16 amino acids. Germline CDR1 DFQATT, CDR2 SNEGSKA (reference sequence). V lost 0 bases and J lost 9; bases outside the gene matches: 14.

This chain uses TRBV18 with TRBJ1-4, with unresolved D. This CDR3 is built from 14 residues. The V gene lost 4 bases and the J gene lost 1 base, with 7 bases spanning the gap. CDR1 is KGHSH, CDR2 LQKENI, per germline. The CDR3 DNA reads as TGTGCCAGCTCACTTCGAGGAACTAATGAAAAACTGTTTTTT. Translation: CASSLRGTNEKLFF. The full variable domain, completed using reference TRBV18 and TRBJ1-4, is NAGVMQNPRHLVRRRGQEARLRCSPMKGHSHVYWYRQLPEEGLKFMVYLQKENIIDESGMPKERFSAEFPKEGPSILRIQQVVRGDSAAYFCASSLRGTNEKLFFGSGTQLSVL.

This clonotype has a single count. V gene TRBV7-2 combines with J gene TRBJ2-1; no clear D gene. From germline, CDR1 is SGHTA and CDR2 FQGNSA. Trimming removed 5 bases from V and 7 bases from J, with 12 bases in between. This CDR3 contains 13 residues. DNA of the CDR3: TGTGCCAGCAGCCCCATATCGAGGAATGAGCAGTTCTTC. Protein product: CASSPISRNEQFF.

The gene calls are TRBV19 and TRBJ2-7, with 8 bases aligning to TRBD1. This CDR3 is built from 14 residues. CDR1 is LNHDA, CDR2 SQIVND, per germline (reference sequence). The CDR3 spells CARDQGAKHYEQYF. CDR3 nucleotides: TGTGCTAGAGATCAGGGGGCGAAGCACTACGAGCAGTACTTC.

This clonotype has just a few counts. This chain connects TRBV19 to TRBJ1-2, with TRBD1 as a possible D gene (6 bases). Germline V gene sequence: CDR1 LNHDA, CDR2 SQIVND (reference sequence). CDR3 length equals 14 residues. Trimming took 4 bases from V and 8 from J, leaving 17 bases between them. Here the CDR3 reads CASSTQGVISGYTF. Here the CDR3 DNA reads TGTGCCAGTAGTACACAGGGCGTCATTTCGGGCTACACCTTC.

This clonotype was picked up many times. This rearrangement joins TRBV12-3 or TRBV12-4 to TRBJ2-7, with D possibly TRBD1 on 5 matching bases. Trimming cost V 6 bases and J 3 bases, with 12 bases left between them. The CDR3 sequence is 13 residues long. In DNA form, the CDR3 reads TGTGCCAGCAGGACAGACAGTCTCTACGAGCAGTACTTC. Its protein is CASRTDSLYEQYF.

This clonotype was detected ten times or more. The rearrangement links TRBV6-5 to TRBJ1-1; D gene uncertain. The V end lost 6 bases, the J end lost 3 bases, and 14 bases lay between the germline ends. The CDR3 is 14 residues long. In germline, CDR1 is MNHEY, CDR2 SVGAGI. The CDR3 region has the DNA TGTGCCAGCAGCCCGTGGATTACGGACACTGAAGCTTTCTTT. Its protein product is CASSPWITDTEAFF.

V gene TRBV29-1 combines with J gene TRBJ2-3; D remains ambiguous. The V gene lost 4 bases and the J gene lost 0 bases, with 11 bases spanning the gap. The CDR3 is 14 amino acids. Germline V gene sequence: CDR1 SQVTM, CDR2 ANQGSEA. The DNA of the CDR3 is TGCAGCGTTGGCGCGGTCAGAAGCACAGATACGCAGTATTTT. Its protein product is CSVGAVRSTDTQYF.

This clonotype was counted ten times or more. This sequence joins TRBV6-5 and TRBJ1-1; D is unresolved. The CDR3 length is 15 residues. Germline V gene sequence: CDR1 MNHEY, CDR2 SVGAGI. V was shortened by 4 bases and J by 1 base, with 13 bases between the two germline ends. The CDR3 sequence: CASSSPWEANTEAFF. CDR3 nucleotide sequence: TGTGCCAGCAGTTCGCCCTGGGAGGCGAACACTGAAGCTTTCTTT.

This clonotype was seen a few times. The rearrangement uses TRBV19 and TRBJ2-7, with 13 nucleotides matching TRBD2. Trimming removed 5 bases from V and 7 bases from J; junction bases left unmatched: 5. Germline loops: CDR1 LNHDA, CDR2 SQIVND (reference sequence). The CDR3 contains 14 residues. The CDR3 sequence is CASSPGLAGYEQYF. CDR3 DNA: TGTGCCAGTAGTCCGGGACTAGCGGGATATGAGCAGTACTTC.

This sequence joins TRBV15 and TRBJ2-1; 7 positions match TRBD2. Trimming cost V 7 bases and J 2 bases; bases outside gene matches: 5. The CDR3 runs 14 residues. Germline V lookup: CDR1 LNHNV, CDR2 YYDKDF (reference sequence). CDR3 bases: TGTGCCACCATGTTGGCGGGAGCCTACAATGAGCAGTTCTTC. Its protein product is CATMLAGAYNEQFF. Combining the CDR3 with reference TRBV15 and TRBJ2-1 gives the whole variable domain DAMVIQNPRYQVTQFGKPVTLSCSQTLNHNVMYWYQQKSSQAPKLLFHYYDKDFNNEADTPDNFQSRRPNTSFCFLDIRSPGLGDTAMYLCATMLAGAYNEQFFGPGTRLTVL.

As DNA, the CDR3 is TGTGCCATCAGTGAGTCGAGGACAGGGAGCAATGAGCAGTTCTTC. It is translated as CAISESRTGSNEQFF. The V and J genes are TRBV10-3 and TRBJ2-1, with TRBD1 matching over 8 bases. Unmatched junction bases numbered 4, after V lost 0 bases and J lost 6 bases. The germline CDR1 and CDR2 sequences are ENHRY and SYGVKD. This CDR3 has 15 residues.

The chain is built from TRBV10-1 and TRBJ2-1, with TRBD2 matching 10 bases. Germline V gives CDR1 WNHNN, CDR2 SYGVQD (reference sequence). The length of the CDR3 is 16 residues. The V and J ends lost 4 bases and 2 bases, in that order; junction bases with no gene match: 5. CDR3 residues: CASSGTSGRPYNEQFF. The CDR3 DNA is TGCGCCAGCAGTGGGACTAGCGGAAGACCCTACAATGAGCAGTTCTTC.

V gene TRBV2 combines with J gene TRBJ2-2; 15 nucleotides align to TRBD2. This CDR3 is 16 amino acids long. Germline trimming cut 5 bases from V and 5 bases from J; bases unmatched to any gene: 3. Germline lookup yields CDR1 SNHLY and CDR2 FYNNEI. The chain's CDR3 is CASSPGTSGRTGELFF. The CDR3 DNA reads TGTGCCAGCAGTCCCGGGACTAGCGGGAGGACCGGGGAGCTGTTTTTT.

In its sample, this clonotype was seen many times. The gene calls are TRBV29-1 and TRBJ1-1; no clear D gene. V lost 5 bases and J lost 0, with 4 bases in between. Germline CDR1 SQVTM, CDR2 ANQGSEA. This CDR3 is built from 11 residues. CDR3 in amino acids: CSVLVNTEAFF. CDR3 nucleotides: TGCAGCGTTTTGGTGAACACTGAAGCTTTCTTT.

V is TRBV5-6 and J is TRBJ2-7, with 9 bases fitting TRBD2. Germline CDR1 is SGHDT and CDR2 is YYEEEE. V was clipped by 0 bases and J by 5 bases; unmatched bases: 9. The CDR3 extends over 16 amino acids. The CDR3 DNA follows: TGTGCCAGCAGCTTGGGGGCGCTACAGCGGGAGGACGAGCAGTACTTC. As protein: CASSLGALQREDEQYF.

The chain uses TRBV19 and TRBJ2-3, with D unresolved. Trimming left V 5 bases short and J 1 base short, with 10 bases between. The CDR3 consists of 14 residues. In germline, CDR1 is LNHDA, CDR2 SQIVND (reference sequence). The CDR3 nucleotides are TGTGCCAGTAGTGAGGACGGTCGCACAGATACGCAGTATTTT. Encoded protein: CASSEDGRTDTQYF.

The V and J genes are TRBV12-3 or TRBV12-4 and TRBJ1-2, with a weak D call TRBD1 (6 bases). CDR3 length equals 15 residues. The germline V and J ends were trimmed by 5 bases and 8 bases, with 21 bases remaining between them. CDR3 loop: CASSAGGGLGFGYTF. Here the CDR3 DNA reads TGTGCCAGCAGTGCGGGTGGGGGCCTTGGCTTCGGCTACACCTTC.

The CDR3 region has the DNA TGCAGTGCTAGTCCTCGTTTGGACAGGAAGACTGAAGCTTTCTTT. Translating it yields CSASPRLDRKTEAFF. V gene TRBV20-1 combines with J gene TRBJ1-1, with 7 bases matching TRBD1. In germline, CDR1 is DFQATT, CDR2 SNEGSKA (reference sequence). J gave up 5 bases and V 3 bases, and 12 bases lay outside the gene matches. The CDR3 loop spans 15 amino acids.

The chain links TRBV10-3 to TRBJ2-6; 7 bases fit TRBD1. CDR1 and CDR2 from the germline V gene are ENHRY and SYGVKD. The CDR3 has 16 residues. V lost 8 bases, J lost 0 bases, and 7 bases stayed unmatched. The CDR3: CAILPGQSSGANVLTF. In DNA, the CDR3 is TGTGCCATCCTACCGGGACAGTCCTCTGGGGCCAACGTCCTGACTTTC.

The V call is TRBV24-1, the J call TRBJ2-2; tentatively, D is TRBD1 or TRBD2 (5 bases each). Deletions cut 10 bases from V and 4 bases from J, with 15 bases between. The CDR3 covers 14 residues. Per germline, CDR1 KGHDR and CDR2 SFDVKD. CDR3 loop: CATGLGTSTGELFF. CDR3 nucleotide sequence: TGTGCCACAGGCCTGGGGACGAGCACCGGGGAGCTGTTTTTT.

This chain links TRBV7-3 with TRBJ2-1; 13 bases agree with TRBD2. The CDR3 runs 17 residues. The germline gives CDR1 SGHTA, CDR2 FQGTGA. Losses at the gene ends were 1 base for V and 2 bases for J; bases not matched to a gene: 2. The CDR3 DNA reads TGTGCCAGCAGCTTAATGGGGACTAGCGGGGCCTACAATGAGCAGTTCTTC. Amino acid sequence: CASSLMGTSGAYNEQFF.

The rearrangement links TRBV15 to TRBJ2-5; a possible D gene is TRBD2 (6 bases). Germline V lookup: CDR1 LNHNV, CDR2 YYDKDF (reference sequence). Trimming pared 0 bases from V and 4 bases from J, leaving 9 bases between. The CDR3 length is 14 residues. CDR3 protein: CATSRDGGGETQYF. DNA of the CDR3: TGTGCCACCAGCAGAGATGGGGGAGGAGAGACCCAGTACTTC.